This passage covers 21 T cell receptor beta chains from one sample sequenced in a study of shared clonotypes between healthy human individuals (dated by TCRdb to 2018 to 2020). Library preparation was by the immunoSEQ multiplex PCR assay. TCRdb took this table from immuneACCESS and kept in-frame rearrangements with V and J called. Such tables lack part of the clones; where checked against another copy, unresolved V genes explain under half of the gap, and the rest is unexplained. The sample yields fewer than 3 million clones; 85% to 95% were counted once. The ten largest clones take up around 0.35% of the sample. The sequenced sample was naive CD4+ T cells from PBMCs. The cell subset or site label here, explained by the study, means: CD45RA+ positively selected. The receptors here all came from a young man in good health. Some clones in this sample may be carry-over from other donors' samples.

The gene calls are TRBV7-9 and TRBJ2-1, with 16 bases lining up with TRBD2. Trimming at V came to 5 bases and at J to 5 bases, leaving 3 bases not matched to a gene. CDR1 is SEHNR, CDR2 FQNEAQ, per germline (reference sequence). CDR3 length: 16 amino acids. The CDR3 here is CASSPGTSGRDNEQFF. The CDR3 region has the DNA TGTGCCAGCAGCCCGGGGACTAGCGGGAGGGACAATGAGCAGTTCTTC.

The CDR3 nucleotides are TGTGCCAGCAGCTCCGGACTAGCGGGAACTACCGGGGAGCTGTTTTTT. It is translated as CASSSGLAGTTGELFF. The V gene is TRBV7-8, the J gene TRBJ2-2; 12 bases align to TRBD2. The J segment lost 5 bases and the V segment lost 4 bases, leaving 5 bases of the junction unmatched. The CDR3 is 16 amino acids. CDR1 is SGHVS and CDR2 is FQNEAQ in the germline V gene.

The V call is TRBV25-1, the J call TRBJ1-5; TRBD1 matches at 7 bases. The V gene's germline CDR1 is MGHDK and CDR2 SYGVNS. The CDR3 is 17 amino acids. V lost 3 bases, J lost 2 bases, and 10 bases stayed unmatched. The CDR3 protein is CASSDGGRDSGNQPQHF. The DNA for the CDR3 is TGTGCCAGCAGTGATGGGGGGAGGGACAGTGGCAATCAGCCCCAGCATTTT.

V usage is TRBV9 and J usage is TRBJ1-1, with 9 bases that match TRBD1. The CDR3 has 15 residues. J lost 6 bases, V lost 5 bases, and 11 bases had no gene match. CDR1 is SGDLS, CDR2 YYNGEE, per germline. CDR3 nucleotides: TGTGCCAGCAGTCCGAGGACAGGGGAGGTCTCTGAAGCTTTCTTT. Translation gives CASSPRTGEVSEAFF. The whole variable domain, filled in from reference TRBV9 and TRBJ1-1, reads DSGVTQTPKHLITATGQRVTLRCSPRSGDLSVYWYQQSLDQGLQFLIQYYNGEERAKGNILERFSAQQFPDLHSELNLSSLELGDSALYFCASSPRTGEVSEAFFGQGTRLTVV.

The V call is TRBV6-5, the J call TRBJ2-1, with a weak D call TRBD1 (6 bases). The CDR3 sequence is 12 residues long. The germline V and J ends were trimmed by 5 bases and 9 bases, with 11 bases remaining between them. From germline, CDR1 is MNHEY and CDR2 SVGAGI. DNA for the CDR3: TGTGCCAGCAGTCGAAAACAGGGTGAGCAGTTCTTC. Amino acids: CASSRKQGEQFF.

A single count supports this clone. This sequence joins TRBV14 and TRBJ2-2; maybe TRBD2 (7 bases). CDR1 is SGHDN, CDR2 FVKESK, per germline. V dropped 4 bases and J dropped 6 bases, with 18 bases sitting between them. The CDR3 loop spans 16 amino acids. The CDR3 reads CASSRRGARTAGELFF. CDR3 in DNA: TGTGCCAGCAGCCGACGGGGGGCCCGGACAGCCGGGGAGCTGTTTTTT.

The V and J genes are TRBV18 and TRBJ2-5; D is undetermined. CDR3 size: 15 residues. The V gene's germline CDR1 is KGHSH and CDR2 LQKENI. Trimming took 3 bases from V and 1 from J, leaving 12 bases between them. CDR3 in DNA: TGTGCCAGCTCACCCCCGAGTGCCAGCCAAGAGACCCAGTACTTC. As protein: CASSPPSASQETQYF.

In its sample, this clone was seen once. CDR3 nucleotide sequence: TGTGCCAGCAGCGCGGGAAAAAATCACTATGGCTACACCTTC. Amino acids: CASSAGKNHYGYTF. The chain has TRBV9 and TRBJ1-2; D uncertain. Germline CDR1 SGDLS, CDR2 YYNGEE. Trimming stripped 3 bases from V and 3 bases from J, with 12 bases between. This CDR3 has 14 residues.

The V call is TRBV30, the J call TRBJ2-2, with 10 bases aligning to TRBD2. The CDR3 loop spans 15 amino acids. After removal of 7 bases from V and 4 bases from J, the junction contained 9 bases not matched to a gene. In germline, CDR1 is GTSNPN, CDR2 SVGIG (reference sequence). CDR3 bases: TGTGCCTCCGTTAGCGGGAGGATGGCCACCGGGGAGCTGTTTTTT. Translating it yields CASVSGRMATGELFF.

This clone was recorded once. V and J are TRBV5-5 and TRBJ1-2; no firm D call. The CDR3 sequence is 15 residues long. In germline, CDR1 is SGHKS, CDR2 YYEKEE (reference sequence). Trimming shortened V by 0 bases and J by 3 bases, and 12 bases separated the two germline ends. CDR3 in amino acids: CASSLAPTSDYGYTF. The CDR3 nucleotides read TGTGCCAGCAGCTTGGCCCCTACAAGTGACTATGGCTACACCTTC.

The CDR3: CASSLGLAGVIGRTGELFF. In nucleotides, the CDR3 is TGTGCCAGCAGCTTAGGTTTAGCGGGAGTGATCGGTCGCACCGGGGAGCTGTTTTTT. The chain has TRBV7-6 and TRBJ2-2; 9 bases line up with TRBD2. Germline V gene lookup returns CDR1 SGHVS and CDR2 FNYEAQ. The J segment lost 4 bases and the V segment lost 1 base, leaving 13 bases of the junction unmatched. The CDR3 totals 19 residues.

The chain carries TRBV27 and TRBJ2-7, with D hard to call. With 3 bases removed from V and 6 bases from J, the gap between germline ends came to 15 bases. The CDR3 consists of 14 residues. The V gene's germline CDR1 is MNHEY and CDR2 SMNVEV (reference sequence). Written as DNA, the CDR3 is TGTGCCAGCAGTTTCGAGACAACCGCCGGCGAGCAGTACTTC. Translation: CASSFETTAGEQYF.

CDR3 sequence reads: CASSMGLAGSTDTQYF. CDR3 sequence (DNA): TGTGCCAGCAGCATGGGACTAGCGGGGAGTACAGATACGCAGTATTTT. The genes are TRBV11-3 and TRBJ2-3, with 13 bases identical to TRBD2. The CDR3 contains 16 residues. Germline V gene sequence: CDR1 SGHNT, CDR2 YENEEA. The V segment lost 5 bases and the J segment 3 bases; nucleotides outside the gene matches: 5.

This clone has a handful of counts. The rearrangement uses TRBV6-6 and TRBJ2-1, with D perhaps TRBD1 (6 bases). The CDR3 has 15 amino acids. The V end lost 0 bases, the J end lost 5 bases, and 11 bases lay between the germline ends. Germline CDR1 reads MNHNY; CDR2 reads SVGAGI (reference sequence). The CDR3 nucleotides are TGTGCCAGCAGTTACTCCCCCGGACAGCACAATGAGCAGTTCTTC. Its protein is CASSYSPGQHNEQFF.

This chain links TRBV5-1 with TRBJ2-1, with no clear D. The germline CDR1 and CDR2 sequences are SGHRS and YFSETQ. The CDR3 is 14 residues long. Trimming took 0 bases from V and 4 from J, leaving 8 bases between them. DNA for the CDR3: TGCGCCAGCAGCTTGGAACTAAATTACAATGAGCAGTTCTTC. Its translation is CASSLELNYNEQFF.

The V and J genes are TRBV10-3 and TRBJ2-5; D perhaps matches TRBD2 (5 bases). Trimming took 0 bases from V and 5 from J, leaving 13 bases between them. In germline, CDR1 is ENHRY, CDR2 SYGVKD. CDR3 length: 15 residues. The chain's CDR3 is CAISESRLAGETQYF. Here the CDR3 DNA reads TGTGCCATCAGTGAGTCGCGGCTAGCCGGGGAGACCCAGTACTTC.

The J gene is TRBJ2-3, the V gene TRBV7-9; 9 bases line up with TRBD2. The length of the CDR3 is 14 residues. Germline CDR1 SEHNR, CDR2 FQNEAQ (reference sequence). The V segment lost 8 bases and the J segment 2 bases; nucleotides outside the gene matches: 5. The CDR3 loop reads CASLLAGHTDTQYF. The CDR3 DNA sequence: TGTGCCAGCCTACTAGCGGGCCACACAGATACGCAGTATTTT.

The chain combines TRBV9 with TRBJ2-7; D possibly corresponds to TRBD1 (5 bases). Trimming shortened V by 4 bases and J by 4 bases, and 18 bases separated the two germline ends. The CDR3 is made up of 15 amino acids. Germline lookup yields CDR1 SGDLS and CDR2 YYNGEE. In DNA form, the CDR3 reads TGTGCCAGCAGCCCCCAGGGCAATCTGAGGTACGAGCAGTACTTC. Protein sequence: CASSPQGNLRYEQYF.

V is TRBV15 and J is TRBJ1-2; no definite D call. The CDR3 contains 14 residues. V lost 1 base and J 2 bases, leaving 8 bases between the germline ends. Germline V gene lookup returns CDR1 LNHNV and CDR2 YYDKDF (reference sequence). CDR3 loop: CATSRVNQNYGYTF. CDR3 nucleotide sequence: TGTGCCACCAGCAGAGTTAACCAGAACTATGGCTACACCTTC.

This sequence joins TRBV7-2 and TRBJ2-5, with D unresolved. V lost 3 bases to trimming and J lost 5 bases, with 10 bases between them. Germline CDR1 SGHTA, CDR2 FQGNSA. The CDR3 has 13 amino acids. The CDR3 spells CASSLGTTETQYF. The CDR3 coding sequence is TGTGCCAGCAGCTTGGGAACGACGGAGACCCAGTACTTC.

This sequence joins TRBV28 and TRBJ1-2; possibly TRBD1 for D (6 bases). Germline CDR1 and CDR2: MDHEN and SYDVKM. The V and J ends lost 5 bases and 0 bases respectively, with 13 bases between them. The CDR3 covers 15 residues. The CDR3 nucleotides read TGTGCCAGCAGTCACCAGGGGATACCTAACTATGGCTACACCTTC. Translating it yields CASSHQGIPNYGYTF.